Presented here are 23 T cell receptor beta chains from one specimen sequenced in a study of blood T cell repertoires in COVID-19. The protocol was immunoSEQ multiplex PCR, while the TCRdb copy is restricted to in-frame clones and leaves out a portion. The sample consists of about 160,000 clones, approximately 80% of them appearing once. Sequencing used peripheral blood. These receptors all stem from a woman aged 80 or over with acute or convalescent COVID-19.

The sample holds one count of this clone. This chain links TRBV10-1 with TRBJ2-7; a weak D match, TRBD1 (6 bases). The germline V gene encodes CDR1 WNHNN and CDR2 SYGVQD (reference sequence). The V and J ends lost 6 bases and 3 bases respectively, with 12 bases between them. The CDR3 extends over 13 amino acids. The CDR3 DNA sequence: TGCGCCAGCAGCAGGGGATCAGACTACGAGCAGTACTTC. Its protein is CASSRGSDYEQYF.

J is TRBJ1-1 and V is TRBV12-3 or TRBV12-4; no clear D gene. Trimming shortened V by 2 bases and J by 2 bases, and 6 bases separated the two germline ends. The CDR3 loop spans 13 amino acids. CDR3 DNA sequence: TGTGCCAGCAGTTTAAATATAAACACTGAAGCTTTCTTT. It translates to CASSLNINTEAFF.

With respect to this clone: The sample holds other DNA sequences that translate to the same CDR3. The chain is built from TRBV19 and TRBJ1-2; TRBD1 might be the D (6 bases). This CDR3 comprises 14 residues. Trimming shortened V by 4 bases and J by 4 bases, and 13 bases separated the two germline ends. Germline CDR1 and CDR2: LNHDA and SQIVND (reference sequence). CDR3 region: CASSTRQAIYGYTF. The CDR3 DNA reads as TGTGCCAGTAGTACGCGACAGGCCATCTATGGCTACACCTTC.

The chain uses TRBV5-1 and TRBJ1-2, with 8 positions matching TRBD1. V gave up 4 bases and J gave up 3 bases; unmatched junction bases: 11. The CDR3 runs 16 residues. The germline V gene encodes CDR1 SGHRS and CDR2 YFSETQ. The CDR3 loop reads CASSGEGTGLDYGYTF. The CDR3 DNA reads as TGCGCCAGCAGCGGGGAGGGGACAGGCCTGGACTATGGCTACACCTTC. Using reference TRBV5-1 and TRBJ1-2 for the parts outside the CDR3, the full variable domain is KAGVTQTPRYLIKTRGQQVTLSCSPISGHRSVSWYQQTPGQGLQFLFEYFSETQRNKGNFPGRFSGRQFSNSRSEMNVSTLELGDSALYLCASSGEGTGLDYGYTFGSGTRLTVV.

Of note for this clone: The sample holds other DNA sequences that translate to the same CDR3. This rearrangement joins TRBV7-2 to TRBJ2-1; D gene unclear. CDR1 SGHTA and CDR2 FQGNSA come from the germline V gene. This CDR3 contains 15 residues. V was shortened by 1 base and J by 2 bases, with 9 bases between the two germline ends. The CDR3 sequence is CASSLGRIPYNEQFF. In nucleotides, the CDR3 is TGTGCCAGCAGCTTAGGGCGGATCCCCTACAATGAGCAGTTCTTC.

The rearrangement uses TRBV6-5 and TRBJ1-5; the D is unclear. V lost 4 bases to trimming and J lost 3 bases, with 13 bases between them. This CDR3 spans 15 amino acids. From germline, CDR1 is MNHEY and CDR2 SVGAGI. Here the CDR3 DNA reads TGTGCCAGCAGTTTAACAGCCGGTAACAATCAGCCCCAGCATTTT. It codes for CASSLTAGNNQPQHF.

The chain couples TRBV20-1 to TRBJ2-2; 10 nucleotides line up with TRBD2. This CDR3 comprises 16 residues. The germline V gene has CDR1 DFQATT and CDR2 SNEGSKA (reference sequence). Unmatched junction bases numbered 8, after V lost 3 bases and J lost 4 bases. The CDR3 here is CSASFASGSGTGELFF. In DNA, the CDR3 is TGCAGTGCTAGTTTTGCTAGCGGGAGTGGCACCGGGGAGCTGTTTTTT.

V and J are TRBV3-1 (or the pseudogene TRBV3-2) and TRBJ2-7; no firm D call. CDR1 is LGHDT and CDR2 is YNNKEL in the germline V gene (reference sequence). The CDR3 has 12 amino acids. With 3 bases removed from V and 4 bases from J, the gap between germline ends came to 7 bases. The chain's CDR3 is CASSQALYEQYF. The DNA of the CDR3 is TGTGCCAGCAGCCAGGCCCTGTACGAGCAGTACTTC.

V usage is TRBV19 and J usage is TRBJ2-7, with a tentative D call TRBD1 (6 bases). CDR1 is LNHDA and CDR2 is SQIVND in the germline V gene (reference sequence). This CDR3 is 15 amino acids long. The V end lost 3 bases, the J end lost 0 bases, and 12 bases lay between the germline ends. Here the CDR3 DNA reads TGTGCCAGTAGTATTCAACAGGGCCTCTCCTACGAGCAGTACTTC. Translated: CASSIQQGLSYEQYF.

This chain links TRBV2 with TRBJ2-3, with D maybe TRBD2 (7 bases). The CDR3 consists of 13 residues. V lost 6 bases to trimming and J lost 4 bases, with 11 bases between them. The germline V gene encodes CDR1 SNHLY and CDR2 FYNNEI. CDR3 loop: CASRGGGADTQYF. CDR3 DNA: TGTGCCAGCAGAGGGGGGGGCGCAGATACGCAGTATTTT.

This chain links TRBV7-2 with TRBJ1-4, with TRBD1 identical over 7 bases. Germline loops: CDR1 SGHTA, CDR2 FQGNSA. V trimming: 5 bases; J trimming: 3 bases; junction bases outside the gene matches: 6. The CDR3 runs 15 residues. The CDR3 spells CASSLRGPSNEKLFF. The CDR3 DNA reads as TGTGCCAGCAGCCTAAGGGGGCCTTCTAATGAAAAACTGTTTTTT. Together with reference TRBV7-2 and TRBJ1-4, the CDR3 gives the full variable domain: GAGVSQSPSNKVTEKGKDVELRCDPISGHTALYWYRQSLGQGLEFLIYFQGNSAPDKSGLPSDRFSAERTGGSVSTLTIQRTQQEDSAVYLCASSLRGPSNEKLFFGSGTQLSVL.

The chain carries TRBV7-9 and TRBJ2-7, with D possibly TRBD1 on 6 matching bases. Germline V gives CDR1 SEHNR, CDR2 FQNEAQ (reference sequence). V lost 4 bases and J 3 bases, leaving 13 bases between the germline ends. The CDR3 runs 14 residues. CDR3 amino acids: CASSSTGNYYEQYF. CDR3 bases: TGTGCCAGCAGCTCGACAGGAAACTACTACGAGCAGTACTTC. Together with reference TRBV7-9 and TRBJ2-7, the CDR3 gives the full variable domain: DTGVSQNPRHKITKRGQNVTFRCDPISEHNRLYWYRQTLGQGPEFLTYFQNEAQLEKSRLLSDRFSAERPKGSFSTLEIQRTEQGDSAMYLCASSSTGNYYEQYFGPGTRLTVT.

DNA for the CDR3: TGTGCCAGTAGTCCAGGATTCGAGACTAATGAAAAACTGTTTTTT. Translated: CASSPGFETNEKLFF. The chain links TRBV19 to TRBJ1-4; D is undetermined. The CDR3 spans 15 residues. CDR1 is LNHDA, CDR2 SQIVND, per germline (reference sequence). Deletions cut 5 bases from V and 2 bases from J, with 12 bases between.

The V call is TRBV11-2, the J call TRBJ1-1; 9 nucleotides align to TRBD1. The ends lost 2 bases at V and 6 bases at J; junction bases unmatched: 1. The CDR3 totals 13 residues. Looked up from germline, CDR1 is SGHAT and CDR2 is FQNNGV. Here the CDR3 reads CASSLRQGAEAFF. In DNA, the CDR3 is TGTGCCAGCAGCTTACGACAGGGGGCTGAAGCTTTCTTT. Drawing the rest from reference TRBV11-2 and TRBJ1-1, the complete variable domain is EAGVAQSPRYKIIEKRQSVAFWCNPISGHATLYWYQQILGQGPKLLIQFQNNGVVDDSQLPKDRFSAERLKGVDSTLKIQPAKLEDSAVYLCASSLRQGAEAFFGQGTRLTVV.

This clone was seen only a few times. The chain combines TRBV19 with TRBJ1-5; maybe TRBD1 (5 bases). CDR3 length equals 13 residues. Trimming took 8 bases from V and 4 from J, leaving 12 bases between them. Germline-derived CDR1 and CDR2 are LNHDA and SQIVND (reference sequence). For the CDR3, the DNA is TGTGCCAGTGTTGGGGGGAGGAATCAGCCCCAGCATTTT. Protein sequence: CASVGGRNQPQHF.

J is TRBJ2-1 and V is TRBV9, with D hard to call. V was clipped by 0 bases and J by 7 bases, with 8 bases between them. This CDR3 is built from 13 residues. CDR1 and CDR2 (germline): SGDLS, YYNGEE. DNA for the CDR3: TGTGCCAGCAGCGTAGCCAGTCAGAATGAGCAGTTCTTC. It codes for CASSVASQNEQFF.

Comments on this clone: With a much larger clone just one base away, this may be a read error. V usage is TRBV4-1 and J usage is TRBJ1-3, with 12 positions matching TRBD1. Germline V gene sequence: CDR1 MGHRA, CDR2 YSYEKL. The CDR3 length is 18 residues. The CDR3 loop is CVSSQGQGAGWAGNTIYF. The CDR3 nucleotides are TGCGTCAGCAGCCAGGGACAGGGGGCAGGTTGGGCTGGAAACACCATATATTTT.

The chain uses TRBV7-8 and TRBJ2-3, with 9 bases aligning to TRBD2. CDR1 is SGHVS, CDR2 FQNEAQ, per germline. There are 15 residues in the CDR3. Germline trimming cut 3 bases from V and 3 bases from J; bases unmatched to any gene: 4. Here the CDR3 reads CASSFLAGATDTQYF. The CDR3 coding sequence is TGTGCCAGCAGCTTTTTAGCGGGAGCGACAGATACGCAGTATTTT. Full variable domain (rest looked up from reference TRBV7-8 and TRBJ2-3): GAGVSQSPRYKVAKRGQDVALRCDPISGHVSLFWYQQALGQGPEFLTYFQNEAQLDKSGLPSDRFFAERPEGSVSTLKIQRTQQEDSAVYLCASSFLAGATDTQYFGPGTRLTVL.

The chain links TRBV7-2 to TRBJ1-4; no clear D gene. V was shortened by 9 bases and J by 6 bases, with 26 bases between the two germline ends. Looked up from germline, CDR1 is SGHTA and CDR2 is FQGNSA. There are 17 residues in the CDR3. CDR3: CARFYRPTPVEDEKLFF. The CDR3 nucleotides are TGTGCCAGATTTTATCGACCCACGCCAGTTGAGGATGAAAAACTGTTTTTT.

A single count supports this clone. The chain recombines TRBV5-6 with TRBJ2-1; maybe TRBD1 (5 bases). The germline V gene has CDR1 SGHDT and CDR2 YYEEEE. Trimming stripped 4 bases from V and 4 bases from J, with 15 bases between. The CDR3 runs to 15 residues. CDR3 region: CASSPSGAPYNEQFF. CDR3 in DNA: TGTGCCAGCAGCCCGTCTGGGGCCCCTTACAATGAGCAGTTCTTC.

In this sample, this clone turned up once. The rearrangement links TRBV4-1 to TRBJ2-1, with 9 bases fitting TRBD2. CDR1 is MGHRA, CDR2 YSYEKL, per germline. V dropped 4 bases and J dropped 5; count of bases not matched to a gene: 6. The CDR3 has 15 amino acids. The CDR3 DNA follows: TGCGCCAGCAGCCCAGCGGGAGGTTACCACAATGAGCAGTTCTTC. This sequence encodes CASSPAGGYHNEQFF.

The rearrangement links TRBV2 to TRBJ1-2; 9 bases match TRBD1. The V and J ends lost 2 bases and 4 bases, in that order; junction bases with no gene match: 2. Germline CDR1 SNHLY, CDR2 FYNNEI. The length of the CDR3 is 14 residues. The CDR3 DNA sequence: TGTGCCAGCAGTGAATTGACAGGGGGCTATGGCTACACCTTC. Encoded protein: CASSELTGGYGYTF.

The CDR3 DNA reads as TGTGCCAGCAGAGGACTAGCGGCAGTCCAAGAGACCCAGTACTTC. Amino acid sequence: CASRGLAAVQETQYF. The rearrangement joins TRBV2 to TRBJ2-5; TRBD2 aligns across 10 bases. Germline lookup yields CDR1 SNHLY and CDR2 FYNNEI. Losses at the gene ends were 6 bases for V and 1 base for J; bases not matched to a gene: 5. The CDR3 runs to 15 residues.